The entry that follows covers one T cell receptor beta chain sequence. Its target is not known. At deep level, the assay was performed. Evenly divided among several immunoSEQ plates was the genomic DNA of each subset. This table comes from immunoSEQ multiplex PCR, and its TCRdb copy is limited to in-frame clones, with some not included. The table includes over 850,000 clones, approximately 80% detected once. CD4+ cells underwent separation, giving CD45RA+ naive and CD45RA-negative memory subsets. This entry belongs to a study of shared clonotypes between healthy human individuals. V dropped 0 bases and J dropped 4 bases, with 20 bases sitting between them. CDR3 length: 18 residues. Germline loops: CDR1 SGHRS, CDR2 YFSETQ. Whole-study findings and limits: Generally, naive subsets (rather than memory subsets) showed larger estimated richness.

The sample taken for sequencing was memory CD4+ T cells from PBMCs. Sample subset: CD45RA-negative fraction. This chain connects TRBV5-1 to TRBJ2-1; tentatively, D is TRBD2 (6 bases). The clonotype was recovered from a young man in good health. Some clones in this sample may be carry-over from other donors' samples. CDR3 DNA sequence: TGCGCCAGCAGCTTGGCCCGACTAGATCCACTCCCTTACAATGAGCAGTTCTTC. Its translation: CASSLARLDPLPYNEQFF.